This T cell receptor (beta chain) is from a study of beta chain features in type 1 diabetes. Study observations and caveats: VDJ junctions from type 1 diabetes patients carried fewer insertions and larger deletions. PCR might favor shorter templates, equally in patients and controls. The study found moderately but significantly shorter TCRB CDR3s in all four CD4+ subsets of Type 1 diabetes patients.

Reverse transcription of all isolated RNA meant that expressed TCRB transcripts were sequenced. Libraries were prepared by immunoSEQ multiplex PCR; TCRdb keeps only in-frame clonotypes and omits some of them. The data contain about 320,000 clones, 11% to 15% of them singletons. CDR1 is SNHLY, CDR2 FYNNEI, per germline. Trimming took 4 bases from V and 6 from J; bases not matched to a gene: 3. There are 14 residues in the CDR3. Using CD45RO/CCR7/CD25/CD127/CD95/CD27, CD4+ naive, central memory, regulatory and stem cell-like memory cells were sorted. As to this clone: Its antigen is currently unknown.

The chain carries TRBV2 and TRBJ1-6; the match to TRBD1 covers 7 bases. The sequenced sample consisted of central memory CD4+ T cells from blood. The TCR originated in a young man in good health. CDR3 region: CASSAQGINSPLHF. CDR3 coding DNA: TGTGCCAGCAGTGCACAGGGGATTAATTCACCCCTCCACTTT.